The TCR beta chain under discussion was sequenced for a study of cytomegalovirus exposure and HLA in healthy donors (dated by TCRdb to between 2016 and 2019). Describing the broader study: The 700 or so repertoires of the first cohort and the 110 or so validation repertoires were produced on the same platform, according to a later analysis. The study aimed to test whether signatures of past pathogen exposure could be identified by cataloging public T cell receptors. Besides the first cohort of about 730 subjects, a separate validation cohort made up of over 95 different subjects was used. High-throughput TCR immunosequencing, statistical association of individual TCRs with disease status, and machine learning were combined to predict cytomegalovirus infection status.

Donors formed part of the validation cohort, which comprised about 130 subjects and was distinct from the first cohort of fewer than 750 subjects. To prepare the library, the immunoSEQ multiplex PCR assay was applied. From the authors' description of their analysis: A statistical classification framework was built to diagnose cytomegalovirus status from the catalog of TCR beta chain sequences. Held by TCRdb, this immuneACCESS table contains in-frame sequences only and omits some clones. Under half of the omission traces to an unresolved V gene where checked; the cause of the rest is unknown. That table is the source of V, J and clone size, and D and trimming were worked out from the DNA. For this sample there are a few hundred thousand clones; 86% appear just once. The ten biggest clones cover around 0.8% of the sample. A distance of 7 bases separates the germline ends of V and J, which lose 0 bases and 3 bases respectively. From the cysteine through the phenylalanine, the CDR3 covers 14 amino acids. Only the CDR3 DNA stays, 42 bases, in frame from base 1. Via the germline V gene, CDR1 is SGDLS and CDR2 YYNGEE.

What the research found in general, with its limitations: Subsequent analysis determined that TCRs grouped into clusters in the first cohort also showed a tendency toward co-occurrence across the 120 validation repertoires, and roughly 95% of cluster scores exceeded 0. In both the original and validation cohorts, the classifier was reported to diagnose cytomegalovirus status with high specificity and sensitivity. The study gave a list of about 150 TCR beta chains associated with cytomegalovirus. The validation cohort had no HLA typing available for a later analysis, so co-occurrence within that cohort was assessed over all 120 repertoires. A few of the identified cytomegalovirus-associated TCR beta chains were confirmed in vitro to be specific for cytomegalovirus antigens. The authors suggested that the approach could potentially be extended to other disease states and immunological phenotypes. Most TCR sequences were observed very rarely across donors, whereas some public TCRs were present in many individuals.

Notes on this clone: What antigen it recognizes has not been identified. No quality values exist for individual bases; no much larger clone is one base distant.

This sequence uses TRBV9 and TRBJ2-1, with the D gene not clear enough to name. This clonotype originated in a woman under 30 in good health and CMV-seronegative. The sample comprised PBMCs. The nucleotides read TGTGCCAGCAGCGTAGATCGTGTCTACAATGAGCAGTTCTTC. The resulting protein is CASSVDRVYNEQFF.